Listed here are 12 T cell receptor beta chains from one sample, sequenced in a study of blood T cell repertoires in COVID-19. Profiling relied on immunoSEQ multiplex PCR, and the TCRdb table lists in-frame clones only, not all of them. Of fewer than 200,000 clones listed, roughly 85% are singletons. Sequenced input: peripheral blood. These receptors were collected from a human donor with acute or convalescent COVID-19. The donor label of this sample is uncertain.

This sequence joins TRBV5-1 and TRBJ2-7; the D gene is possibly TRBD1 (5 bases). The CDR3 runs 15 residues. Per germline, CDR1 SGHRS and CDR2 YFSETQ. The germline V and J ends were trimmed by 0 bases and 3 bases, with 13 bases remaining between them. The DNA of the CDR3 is TGCGCCAGCAGCTTGGATGCAGGGATGAACTACGAGCAGTACTTC. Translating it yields CASSLDAGMNYEQYF. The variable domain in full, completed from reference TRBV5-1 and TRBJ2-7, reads KAGVTQTPRYLIKTRGQQVTLSCSPISGHRSVSWYQQTPGQGLQFLFEYFSETQRNKGNFPGRFSGRQFSNSRSEMNVSTLELGDSALYLCASSLDAGMNYEQYFGPGTRLTVT.

The CDR3 loop reads CASSQAQGSTEAFF. The CDR3 region has the DNA TGTGCCAGCAGCCAAGCCCAGGGTTCCACTGAAGCTTTCTTT. The chain uses TRBV3-1 (or the pseudogene TRBV3-2) and TRBJ1-1; D might be TRBD1 (5 bases). Germline CDR1 is LGHDT and CDR2 is YNNKEL (reference sequence). CDR3 length: 14 residues. V gave up 1 base and J gave up 4 bases, with 10 bases separating them.

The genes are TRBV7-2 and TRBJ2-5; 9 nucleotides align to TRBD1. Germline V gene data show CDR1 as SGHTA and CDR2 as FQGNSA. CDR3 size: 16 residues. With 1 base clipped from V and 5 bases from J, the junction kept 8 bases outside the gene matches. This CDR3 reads CASSLEADRGRETQYF. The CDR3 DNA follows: TGTGCCAGCAGCTTAGAAGCGGACAGGGGACGGGAGACCCAGTACTTC.

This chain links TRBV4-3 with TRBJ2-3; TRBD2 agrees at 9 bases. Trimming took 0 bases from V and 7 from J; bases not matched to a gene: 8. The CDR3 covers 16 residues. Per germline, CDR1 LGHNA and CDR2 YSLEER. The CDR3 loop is CASSQDLAGGLNTQYF. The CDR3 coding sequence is TGCGCCAGCAGCCAAGATCTCGCGGGGGGGCTGAATACGCAGTATTTT.

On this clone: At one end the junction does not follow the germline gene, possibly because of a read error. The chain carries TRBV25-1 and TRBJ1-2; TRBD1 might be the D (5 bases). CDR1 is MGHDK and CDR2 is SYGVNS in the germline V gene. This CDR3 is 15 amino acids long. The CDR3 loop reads CASTETAAPNSGYTF. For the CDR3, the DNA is TGTGCCAGCACTGAGACAGCCGCCCCAAACTCTGGCTACACCTTC.

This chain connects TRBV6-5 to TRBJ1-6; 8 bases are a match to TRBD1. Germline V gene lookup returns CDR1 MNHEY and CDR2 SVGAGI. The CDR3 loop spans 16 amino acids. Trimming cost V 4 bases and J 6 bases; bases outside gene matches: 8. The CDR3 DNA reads TGTGCCAGCAGTTCCGCGTACAGGGGGTCTAATTCACCCCTCCACTTT. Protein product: CASSSAYRGSNSPLHF.

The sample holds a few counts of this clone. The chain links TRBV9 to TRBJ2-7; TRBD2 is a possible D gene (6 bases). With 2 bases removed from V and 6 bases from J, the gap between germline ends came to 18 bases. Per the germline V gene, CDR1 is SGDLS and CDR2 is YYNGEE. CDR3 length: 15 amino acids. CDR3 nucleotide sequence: TGTGCCAGCAGCGTTAGCGGACCCGGGCGAAGCGAGCAGTACTTC. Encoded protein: CASSVSGPGRSEQYF.

CDR3 region: CASSRQYRTNEKLFF. The CDR3 DNA reads as TGTGCCAGCAGTAGACAGTACAGAACTAATGAAAAACTGTTTTTT. The chain uses TRBV6-5 and TRBJ1-4; the D gene is possibly TRBD1 (5 bases). Trimming removed 5 bases at V and 1 base at J, with 11 bases between. Germline V lookup: CDR1 MNHEY, CDR2 SVGAGI. The CDR3 consists of 15 residues.

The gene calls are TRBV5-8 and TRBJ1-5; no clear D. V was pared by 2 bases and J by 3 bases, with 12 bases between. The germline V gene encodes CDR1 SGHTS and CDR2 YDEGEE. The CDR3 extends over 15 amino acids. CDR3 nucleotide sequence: TGTGCCAGCAGCTTAGGGAGACACAACAATCAGCCCCAGCATTTT. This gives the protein CASSLGRHNNQPQHF.

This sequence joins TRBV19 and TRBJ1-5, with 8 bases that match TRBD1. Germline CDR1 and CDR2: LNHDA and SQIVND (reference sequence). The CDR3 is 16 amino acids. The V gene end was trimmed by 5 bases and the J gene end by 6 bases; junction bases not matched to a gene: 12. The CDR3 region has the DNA TGTGCCAGTAGTGCCCAGGAGGACAGGGTCAGTCAGCCCCAGCATTTT. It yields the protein CASSAQEDRVSQPQHF.

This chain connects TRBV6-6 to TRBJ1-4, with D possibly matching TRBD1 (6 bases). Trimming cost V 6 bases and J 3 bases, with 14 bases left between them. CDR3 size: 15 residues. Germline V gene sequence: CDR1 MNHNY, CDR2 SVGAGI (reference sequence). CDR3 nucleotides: TGTGCCAGCAGATCGCAGGGGTCGGCTAATGAAAAACTGTTTTTT. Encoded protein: CASRSQGSANEKLFF.

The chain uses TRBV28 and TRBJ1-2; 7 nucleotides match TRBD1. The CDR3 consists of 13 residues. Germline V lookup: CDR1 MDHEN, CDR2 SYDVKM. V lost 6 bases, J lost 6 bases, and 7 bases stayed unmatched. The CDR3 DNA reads TGTGCCAGCAGCCGCAGGGGGGTAGATGGCTACACCTTC. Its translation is CASSRRGVDGYTF.